The 7 T cell receptor beta chains below come from one sample, sequenced in a study of shared clonotypes between healthy human individuals. Clones were sequenced by immunoSEQ multiplex PCR, and TCRdb holds only the in-frame ones, with some missing. This table has 1,500,000 or so clones, around 97% appearing once. The specimen sequenced was naive CD4+ T cells sorted from blood. This sample's subset: CD45RA+ positively selected. These receptors were taken from a man aged 30 to 39 in good health.

In its sample, this clone was seen a few times. V gene TRBV19 combines with J gene TRBJ1-3, with D possibly TRBD1 on 6 matching bases. CDR3 length equals 16 residues. V dropped 7 bases and J dropped 0 bases, with 16 bases sitting between them. The V gene's germline CDR1 is LNHDA and CDR2 SQIVND (reference sequence). This chain's CDR3 is CASTGQHYSSGNTIYF. CDR3 DNA: TGTGCCAGTACGGGACAACATTACAGCTCTGGAAACACCATATATTTT. Full variable domain (rest looked up from reference TRBV19 and TRBJ1-3): DGGITQSPKYLFRKEGQNVTLSCEQNLNHDAMYWYRQDPGQGLRLIYYSQIVNDFQKGDIAEGYSVSREKKESFPLTVTSAQKNPTAFYLCASTGQHYSSGNTIYFGEGSWLTVV.

CDR3 nucleotides: TGCGCCAGCAACAACCGGGGCCCAAACACCGGGGAGCTGTTTTTT. Amino acids: CASNNRGPNTGELFF. The chain recombines TRBV5-1 with TRBJ2-2, with D tentatively TRBD1 or TRBD2 (5 bases each). From germline, CDR1 is SGHRS and CDR2 YFSETQ. The CDR3 runs to 15 residues. The V end was cut by 6 bases, the J end by 2 bases, with 14 bases between. The complete variable domain, with remaining parts taken from reference TRBV5-1 and TRBJ2-2, reads KAGVTQTPRYLIKTRGQQVTLSCSPISGHRSVSWYQQTPGQGLQFLFEYFSETQRNKGNFPGRFSGRQFSNSRSEMNVSTLELGDSALYLCASNNRGPNTGELFFGEGSRLTVL.

This clone was detected once. The chain employs TRBV18 and TRBJ1-1, with 8 positions matching TRBD1. V lost 2 bases and J lost 3; bases outside the gene matches: 11. The germline V gene encodes CDR1 KGHSH and CDR2 LQKENI. The CDR3 length is 17 residues. The CDR3 loop is CASSPLRSGGDYTEAFF. CDR3 bases: TGTGCCAGCTCACCATTACGTTCAGGGGGCGATTACACTGAAGCTTTCTTT.

The V call is TRBV7-9, the J call TRBJ2-1; D not resolved. This CDR3 is 16 amino acids long. Trimming took 1 base from V and 0 from J, leaving 10 bases between them. Germline V gene data show CDR1 as SEHNR and CDR2 as FQNEAQ (reference sequence). In DNA, the CDR3 is TGTGCCAGCAGCTTAGAAGCGCGTAGCTCCTACAATGAGCAGTTCTTC. Encoded protein: CASSLEARSSYNEQFF.

The chain links TRBV5-1 to TRBJ1-4, with D maybe TRBD1 (5 bases). V lost 5 bases, J lost 6 bases, and 11 bases lay in between. CDR3 size: 13 residues. The germline V gene has CDR1 SGHRS and CDR2 YFSETQ. CDR3: CASRGDGYEKLFF. CDR3 in DNA: TGCGCCAGCAGAGGGGACGGCTATGAAAAACTGTTTTTT.

This clone was recorded once. The chain employs TRBV6-1 and TRBJ1-5; D remains ambiguous. V was trimmed by 2 bases and J by 0 bases, leaving 5 bases between them. The length of the CDR3 is 14 residues. Germline CDR1 MNHNS, CDR2 SASEGT. The CDR3 DNA is TGTGCCAGCAGTGAATGGGTTAGCAATCAGCCCCAGCATTTT. It specifies CASSEWVSNQPQHF.

This chain connects TRBV6-6 to TRBJ1-5, with D hard to call. V lost 8 bases, J lost 1 base, and 18 bases lay in between. Germline V gives CDR1 MNHNY, CDR2 SVGAGI (reference sequence). This CDR3 comprises 16 residues. The CDR3 region is CASFSLGLRSNQPQHF. The CDR3 DNA follows: TGTGCCAGCTTTTCCCTCGGCTTACGGAGCAATCAGCCCCAGCATTTT.